The 19 T cell receptor beta chains below all came from one sample that was sequenced in a study of STAT5B mutations in CD4+ large granular lymphocyte leukemia (dated 2022 in TCRdb). The library relied on the immunoSEQ multiplex PCR assay. TCRdb obtained this table from immuneACCESS and retained in-frame rearrangements with V and J assigned. These tables miss some clones; where compared with another copy, unresolved V genes account for less than half of the shortfall, and the remainder is unexplained. Counted in this sample were tens of thousands of clones; roughly 84% of them appeared once. About 6.2% of the sample rests with the top ten. The sample consisted of CD4+ T cells from blood buffy coats. The receptor set was obtained from a human donor in good health.

This clone has a handful of counts. The V call is TRBV9, the J call TRBJ2-1, with TRBD2 as a possible D gene (6 bases). CDR1 and CDR2 (germline): SGDLS, YYNGEE. Trimming stripped 4 bases from V and 1 base from J, with 24 bases between. The CDR3 loop spans 19 amino acids. CDR3 nucleotides: TGTGCCAGCAGCCCGATAATGGGCGGGGCCTTTGGGTCCTACAATGAGCAGTTCTTC. It yields the protein CASSPIMGGAFGSYNEQFF.

Comments on this clone: Other DNA sequences in this sample translate to the same CDR3. This sequence joins TRBV14 and TRBJ2-2, with TRBD1 matching over 12 bases. The CDR3 covers 16 residues. The germline gives CDR1 SGHDN, CDR2 FVKESK. Trimming cost V 3 bases and J 7 bases; bases outside gene matches: 6. CDR3 amino acids: CASSHPGQGAVGELFF. The CDR3 DNA follows: TGTGCCAGCAGCCACCCGGGACAGGGGGCGGTCGGGGAGCTGTTTTTT.

This clone turned up a few times. J is TRBJ1-5 and V is TRBV2; D is ambiguous. The germline V gene has CDR1 SNHLY and CDR2 FYNNEI. The V end lost 1 base, the J end lost 11 bases, and 9 bases lay between the germline ends. The CDR3 spans 12 residues. The CDR3 DNA follows: TGTGCCAGCAGTGAAGAACTGGGAACCCAGCATTTT. It specifies CASSEELGTQHF.

The V and J genes are TRBV5-4 and TRBJ1-2; D unclear. In germline, CDR1 is SGHNT, CDR2 YYREEE (reference sequence). This CDR3 region has 14 residues. V lost 2 bases and J 6 bases, leaving 14 bases between the germline ends. In DNA form, the CDR3 reads TGTGCCAGCAGCTTAGTCGACAAGCGCGATGGCTACACCTTC. Translating it yields CASSLVDKRDGYTF. The whole variable domain, filled in from reference TRBV5-4 and TRBJ1-2, reads ETGVTQSPTHLIKTRGQQVTLRCSSQSGHNTVSWYQQALGQGPQFIFQYYREEENGRGNFPPRFSGLQFPNYSSELNVNALELDDSALYLCASSLVDKRDGYTFGSGTRLTVV.

J is TRBJ1-3 and V is TRBV7-2; D remains ambiguous. CDR1 SGHTA and CDR2 FQGNSA come from the germline V gene. V lost 3 bases and J 0 bases, leaving 12 bases between the germline ends. This CDR3 contains 16 residues. CDR3 amino acids: CASSFGGVISGNTIYF. The CDR3 nucleotides read TGTGCCAGCAGCTTTGGAGGCGTTATCTCTGGAAACACCATATATTTT. Full variable domain (outside the CDR3, taken from reference TRBV7-2 and TRBJ1-3): GAGVSQSPSNKVTEKGKDVELRCDPISGHTALYWYRQSLGQGLEFLIYFQGNSAPDKSGLPSDRFSAERTGGSVSTLTIQRTQQEDSAVYLCASSFGGVISGNTIYFGEGSWLTVV.

The chain uses TRBV2 and TRBJ2-2; no definite D call. CDR1 SNHLY and CDR2 FYNNEI come from the germline V gene. Trimming removed 5 bases from V and 0 bases from J, with 10 bases in between. The CDR3 is 15 residues long. This CDR3 reads CASSSFRSNTGELFF. The CDR3 DNA reads TGTGCCAGCAGTAGCTTCCGGTCGAACACCGGGGAGCTGTTTTTT. Looking up the rest from reference TRBV2 and TRBJ2-2 gives the full variable domain: EPEVTQTPSHQVTQMGQEVILRCVPISNHLYFYWYRQILGQKVEFLVSFYNNEISEKSEIFDDQFSVERPDGSNFTLKIRSTKLEDSAMYFCASSSFRSNTGELFFGEGSRLTVL.

The rearrangement uses TRBV21-1 and TRBJ2-3; no check of the table's D call, TRBD2, against the DNA was made. TRBV21-1 is listed as a pseudogene. The CDR3 loop spans 15 amino acids. The CDR3 DNA reads TGTGCCAGCAGCACCCTAGCGGGGGGTGGACATACGCAGTATTTT. This gives the protein CASSTLAGGGHTQYF.

V and J are TRBV5-5 and TRBJ2-5, with D tentatively TRBD2 (5 bases). The CDR3 covers 13 residues. CDR1 is SGHKS, CDR2 YYEKEE, per germline (reference sequence). Trimming took off 5 bases at V and 7 bases at J, with 15 bases between the two ends. This chain's CDR3 is CASSPDGMGTQYF. CDR3 nucleotide sequence: TGTGCCAGCAGTCCGGACGGGATGGGGACCCAGTACTTC.

The sample holds a few counts of this clone. The chain joins TRBV11-2 to TRBJ1-2; 8 nucleotides align to TRBD1. Germline V gives CDR1 SGHAT, CDR2 FQNNGV. V lost 6 bases and J lost 4; bases outside the gene matches: 7. The CDR3 extends over 14 amino acids. Here the CDR3 reads CASRPTGAGYGYTF. CDR3 sequence (DNA): TGTGCCAGCAGGCCGACAGGGGCTGGCTATGGCTACACCTTC.

This clone has just one count. This chain links TRBV6-4 with TRBJ2-1; 10 bases align to TRBD2. The CDR3 length is 15 residues. The V segment lost 1 base and the J segment 6 bases; nucleotides outside the gene matches: 3. The germline gives CDR1 MRHNA, CDR2 SNTAGT. CDR3 in amino acids: CASSDYLAGVNEQFF. The CDR3 nucleotides read TGTGCCAGCAGTGACTACCTAGCGGGGGTCAATGAGCAGTTCTTC.

CDR3 region: CASSFGTEPGQGTYEQYF. CDR3 bases: TGTGCCAGCAGCTTTGGAACAGAACCGGGACAGGGGACCTACGAGCAGTACTTC. The chain has TRBV7-2 and TRBJ2-7; TRBD1 matches at 10 bases. The V gene end was trimmed by 3 bases and the J gene end by 2 bases; junction bases not matched to a gene: 13. Germline assignment: CDR1 SGHTA and CDR2 FQGNSA. The CDR3 is 18 residues long.

The DNA of the CDR3 is TGTGCCAGCAAAGCTGATAACTTACCCTACAATGAGCAGTTCTTC. This codes for CASKADNLPYNEQFF. The chain employs TRBV2 and TRBJ2-1, with D unresolved. Germline values: CDR1 SNHLY, CDR2 FYNNEI. The CDR3 extends over 15 amino acids. With 7 bases removed from V and 2 bases from J, the gap between germline ends came to 15 bases.

The V call is TRBV6-6, the J call TRBJ1-1; TRBD1 matches at 7 bases. After removal of 2 bases from V and 9 bases from J, the junction contained 6 bases not matched to a gene. Germline V lookup: CDR1 MNHNY, CDR2 SVGAGI (reference sequence). The CDR3 length is 13 residues. CDR3 protein: CASSYATDRKAFF. In DNA form, the CDR3 reads TGTGCCAGCAGTTACGCCACGGACAGGAAAGCTTTCTTT.

The CDR3 sequence is CATSGGVSDTQYF. DNA for the CDR3: TGTGCCACCAGCGGAGGGGTAAGCGATACGCAGTATTTT. This chain uses TRBV15 with TRBJ2-3; TRBD2 is a possible D gene (6 bases). Germline loops: CDR1 LNHNV, CDR2 YYDKDF (reference sequence). V dropped 5 bases and J dropped 6 bases, with 12 bases sitting between them. This CDR3 has 13 residues.

The genes are TRBV18 and TRBJ1-6; 8 bases match TRBD1. V was pared by 6 bases and J by 7 bases, with 5 bases of the junction left unmatched. The germline gives CDR1 KGHSH, CDR2 LQKENI. This CDR3 is 14 amino acids long. The CDR3 region has the DNA TGTGCCAGCTCCTCAGGGGGCAAGAATTCACCCCTCCACTTT. It codes for CASSSGGKNSPLHF.

Only a few counts were recorded for this clone. The chain is built from TRBV9 and TRBJ1-1; TRBD1 might be the D (6 bases). Germline V gene sequence: CDR1 SGDLS, CDR2 YYNGEE. CDR3 length equals 19 residues. Trimming removed 0 bases at V and 5 bases at J, with 26 bases between. CDR3 nucleotides: TGTGCCAGCAGCGTAGCTCAAGGGGTACCCGGGACACCGGGGACTGAAGCTTTCTTT. Protein: CASSVAQGVPGTPGTEAFF.

The rearrangement joins TRBV12-2 to TRBJ2-7; the listed D gene, TRBD2, was not tested against the DNA. TRBV12-2 is termed a pseudogene. This CDR3 region has 15 residues. The CDR3 region has the DNA TGTGCAAGTCCTGGACTAGCGGGGACTTCCTACGAGCAGTACGTC. Its protein product is CASPGLAGTSYEQYV.

This clone was observed a handful of times. The CDR3 nucleotides are TGTGCCAGCAGCTTGGTGACAGCTGAAAAACTGTTTTTT. This gives the protein CASSLVTAEKLFF. The chain recombines TRBV5-6 with TRBJ1-4; D may be TRBD1 (5 bases). CDR3 length: 13 amino acids. The germline V and J ends were trimmed by 0 bases and 7 bases, with 7 bases remaining between them. The V gene's germline CDR1 is SGHDT and CDR2 YYEEEE.

The J gene is TRBJ2-5, the V gene TRBV4-2; no definite D call. V was clipped by 2 bases and J by 5 bases, with 18 bases between them. Germline V gene lookup returns CDR1 LGHNA and CDR2 YNFKEQ. The CDR3 loop spans 16 amino acids. CDR3 residues: CASSQQSPLADETQYF. In DNA form, the CDR3 reads TGTGCCAGCAGCCAACAGTCCCCCCTCGCTGACGAGACCCAGTACTTC.